The rows below give T cell receptor beta chains drawn from one sample of a study of beta chain features in type 1 diabetes. The protocol was immunoSEQ multiplex PCR, while the TCRdb copy is restricted to in-frame clones and leaves out a portion. The sample consists of hundreds of thousands of clones, over 10% of them appearing once. The specimen sequenced was naive CD4+ T cells from blood. These receptors came from a man between 18 and 29 years old with type 1 diabetes. Each CDR3 is given with its conserved first and last residue. The order of the fields is J gene, D gene, V gene, clone size, CDR3 protein, CDR3 DNA. D genes are given only for firm matches. A clone size is listed for some rows: how often the clone was seen (once, few, many), or a class if it is expanded.

TRBJ2-3,.,TRBV6-5,few,CASSSADSSTDTQYF,TGTGCCAGCAGTTCCGCGGACAGCAGCACAGATACGCAGTATTTT
TRBJ1-2,.,TRBV18,.,CASSPGQNYGYTF,TGTGCCAGCTCACCTGGACAGAACTATGGCTACACCTTC
TRBJ2-7,.,TRBV14,many,CASSQVGGREQYF,TGTGCCAGCAGCCAAGTTGGGGGGCGCGAGCAGTACTTC
TRBJ1-3,.,TRBV30,few,CAWETALGNTIYF,TGTGCCTGGGAGACAGCGTTAGGAAACACCATATATTTT
TRBJ2-2,.,TRBV12-5,few,CASGPTRFGAGRSTGELFF,TGTGCTAGTGGCCCAACGCGCTTTGGCGCGGGAAGGAGCACCGGGGAGCTGTTTTTT
TRBJ2-3,TRBD2,TRBV5-1,.,CASSPLGTSEDTQYF,TGCGCCAGCAGCCCTCTCGGGACTAGCGAAGATACGCAGTATTTT
TRBJ1-1,.,TRBV6-6,.,CASVMGGNTEAFF,TGTGCCAGCGTAATGGGCGGGAACACTGAAGCTTTCTTT
TRBJ1-1,.,TRBV29-1,.,CSVAKTGLNTEAFF,TGCAGCGTCGCCAAGACAGGTTTGAACACTGAAGCTTTCTTT
TRBJ1-4,.,TRBV20-1,.,CSAPGDEKLFF,TGCAGTGCCCCAGGGGATGAAAAACTGTTTTTT
TRBJ2-1,TRBD1,TRBV30,few,CAWTSDRGLYNEQFF,TGTGCCTGGACCAGCGACAGGGGGCTCTACAATGAGCAGTTCTTC
TRBJ2-5,.,TRBV7-9,.,CASSSGEYQETQYF,TGTGCCAGCAGCTCCGGGGAGTACCAAGAGACCCAGTACTTC
TRBJ2-7,.,TRBV5-4,few,CASSPRDIESEQYF,TGTGCCAGCAGCCCCCGGGACATCGAGAGCGAGCAGTACTTC
TRBJ2-2,TRBD1,TRBV29-1,.,CSVGNRGNTGELFF,TGCAGCGTTGGTAACAGGGGGAACACCGGGGAGCTGTTTTTT
TRBJ2-7,TRBD1,TRBV5-4,.,CASSIDREVPYEQYF,TGTGCCAGCAGCATTGACAGGGAAGTCCCCTACGAGCAGTACTTC
TRBJ1-1,.,TRBV14,.,CASSLRTELEAFF,TGTGCCAGCAGCCTTCGGACAGAGCTTGAAGCTTTCTTT
TRBJ2-3,.,TRBV6-1,.,CASSQLEDTQYF,TGTGCCAGCAGCCAACTAGAGGATACGCAGTATTTT
TRBJ1-1,.,TRBV30,.,CAWSRRDTWNTEAFF,TGTGCCTGGAGCCGACGCGACACATGGAACACTGAAGCTTTCTTT
TRBJ2-1,.,TRBV15,.,CATSRDWQASGNEQFF,TGTGCCACCAGCAGAGATTGGCAGGCCTCGGGTAATGAGCAGTTCTTC
TRBJ1-2,TRBD1,TRBV5-4,few,CASSLDPGTGGYTF,TGTGCCAGCAGCTTGGACCCCGGGACAGGTGGCTACACCTTC
TRBJ2-5,.,TRBV5-1,.,CASSFQTGTLETQYF,TGCGCCAGCAGCTTTCAGACCGGGACTCTAGAGACCCAGTACTTC
TRBJ2-7,.,TRBV27,few,CASSLGDRSYEQYF,TGTGCCAGCAGTTTAGGGGACCGCTCCTACGAGCAGTACTTC
TRBJ1-2,.,TRBV28,few,CASSTVRRSYGYTF,TGTGCCAGCAGTACCGTCCGGAGGAGCTATGGCTACACCTTC
TRBJ2-1,.,TRBV28,few,CASQLGNEQFF,TGTGCCAGCCAGTTAGGCAATGAGCAGTTCTTC
TRBJ1-2,.,TRBV7-2,.,CASSLRLGANYGYTF,TGTGCCAGCAGCTTAAGGCTAGGGGCAAACTATGGCTACACCTTC
TRBJ1-4,.,TRBV2,few,CASSEGRGPGKLFF,TGTGCCAGCAGTGAAGGCAGGGGACCCGGAAAACTGTTTTTT
TRBJ2-2,TRBD1,TRBV5-4,few,CASSPGTGVGTGELFF,TGTGCCAGCAGCCCCGGGACAGGGGTCGGCACCGGGGAGCTGTTTTTT
TRBJ2-7,.,TRBV6-5,.,CASSLWGAEQYF,TGTGCCAGCAGTCTCTGGGGGGCCGAGCAGTACTTC
TRBJ1-6,.,TRBV25-1,.,CASSEDPLSNSPLHF,TGTGCCAGCAGTGAAGACCCTTTAAGTAATTCACCCCTCCACTTT
TRBJ2-3,.,TRBV28,few,CASSPGGRTDTQYF,TGTGCCAGCTCTCCGGGGGGCAGGACAGATACGCAGTATTTT
TRBJ2-7,TRBD2,TRBV5-4,few,CASSTRLAGDHEQYF,TGTGCCAGCAGCACCCGACTAGCGGGGGACCACGAGCAGTACTTC
TRBJ2-1,TRBD2,TRBV5-1,few,CASSPPTAGGGRINEQFF,TGCGCCAGCAGTCCCCCAACCGCCGGGGGGGGCCGGATCAATGAGCAGTTCTTC
TRBJ1-5,.,TRBV6-5,.,CASSEHRRNQPQHF,TGTGCCAGCAGCGAACATAGGCGCAATCAGCCCCAGCATTTT
TRBJ1-2,.,TRBV10-3,.,CAISGESNYGYTF,TGTGCCATCAGTGGAGAGAGCAACTATGGCTACACCTTC
TRBJ1-5,.,TRBV20-1,few,CSASWMVQHF,TGCAGTGCTTCTTGGATGGTCCAGCATTTT
TRBJ2-5,TRBD2,TRBV7-3,.,CASSSQAGSETQYF,TGTGCCAGCAGCTCCCAAGCGGGGTCAGAGACCCAGTACTTC
TRBJ1-1,.,TRBV7-2,.,CASSFSVSAGTEAFF,TGTGCCAGCAGCTTTTCGGTCAGTGCGGGAACTGAAGCTTTCTTT
TRBJ2-1,.,TRBV10-3,.,CGPRYPGSNEQFF,TGTGGCCCGCGCTATCCTGGGTCCAATGAGCAGTTCTTC
TRBJ2-5,.,TRBV9,few,CASSVVGGFETQYF,TGTGCCAGCAGCGTAGTGGGCGGTTTTGAGACCCAGTACTTC
TRBJ1-4,.,TRBV11-1,.,CASSFNTIEKLFF,TGTGCCAGCAGCTTCAACACAATCGAAAAACTGTTTTTT
TRBJ2-1,TRBD1,TRBV4-1,.,CASSQGLARGRRNEQFF,TGCGCCAGCAGCCAAGGTCTCGCCAGGGGGCGTCGCAATGAGCAGTTCTTC
TRBJ2-7,TRBD1,TRBV27,.,CASRLSGTEAMYEQYF,TGTGCCAGCAGGCTTTCTGGGACAGAAGCAATGTACGAGCAGTACTTC
TRBJ2-7,.,TRBV18,few,CASSQGEGREQYF,TGTGCCAGCTCACAAGGGGAAGGCCGCGAGCAGTACTTC
TRBJ2-5,.,TRBV30,.,CAWSAGAQETQYF,TGTGCCTGGAGTGCAGGGGCTCAAGAGACCCAGTACTTC
TRBJ1-1,.,TRBV5-1,.,CASSLEGPEAFF,TGCGCCAGCAGCTTGGAAGGGCCTGAAGCTTTCTTT
TRBJ1-6,.,TRBV5-4,.,CASSLGGLRDSPLHF,TGTGCCAGCAGCTTGGGAGGCTTACGGGATTCACCCCTCCACTTT
TRBJ2-1,TRBD2,TRBV6-4,few,CASSPRLAGGLNEQFF,TGTGCCAGCAGTCCCCGACTAGCGGGGGGGCTCAATGAGCAGTTCTTC
TRBJ2-3,.,TRBV7-8,few,CASSLGYQGPDTQYF,TGTGCCAGCAGCTTAGGATACCAGGGCCCAGATACGCAGTATTTT
TRBJ2-2,.,TRBV28,.,CASSLRQVTTGELFF,TGTGCCAGCAGTTTACGGCAGGTTACCACCGGGGAGCTGTTTTTT
TRBJ1-3,TRBD1,TRBV29-1,few,CSAGGTGGFGNTIYF,TGCAGCGCCGGCGGGACAGGGGGATTTGGAAACACCATATATTTT
TRBJ1-3,.,TRBV30,few,CAWSPTGISSGNTIYF,TGTGCCTGGAGTCCGACAGGAATTAGCTCTGGAAACACCATATATTTT
TRBJ2-7,.,TRBV14,.,CASSQGRSEQYF,TGTGCCAGCAGCCAAGGCAGAAGCGAGCAGTACTTC
TRBJ2-3,.,TRBV18,few,CASSVTDTQYF,TGTGCCAGCTCAGTCACAGATACGCAGTATTTT
TRBJ1-4,.,TRBV7-9,.,CASSGWVGVNEKLFF,TGTGCCAGCAGCGGGTGGGTGGGAGTTAATGAAAAACTGTTTTTT
TRBJ2-2,.,TRBV30,.,CAWTDRSNTGELFF,TGTGCCTGGACGGACAGATCGAACACCGGGGAGCTGTTTTTT
TRBJ2-7,TRBD2,TRBV4-2,few,CASSHPSGAIYEQYF,TGTGCCAGCAGCCACCCTAGCGGAGCGATCTACGAGCAGTACTTC
TRBJ2-6,.,TRBV2,.,CASSVTGSSGANVLTF,TGTGCCAGCAGTGTCACAGGATCCTCTGGGGCCAACGTCCTGACTTTC
TRBJ2-7,.,TRBV11-3,once,CASSLEGGFSYEQYF,TGTGCCAGCAGCTTAGAGGGGGGATTCTCCTACGAGCAGTACTTC
TRBJ2-1,.,TRBV18,few,CASSPPGGHSYNEQFF,TGTGCCAGCTCACCACCGGGGGGCCACTCCTACAATGAGCAGTTCTTC